A single sample gave rise to the 9 T cell receptor beta chains below, sequenced in a study of blood T cell repertoires in COVID-19. Profiled with immunoSEQ multiplex PCR; TCRdb holds only in-frame clones, not every one. The profile shows some 180,000 clones, more than 75% of them singletons. The sample taken for sequencing was peripheral blood. These TCRs come from a middle-aged man with active or convalescent COVID-19.

The chain uses TRBV7-8 and TRBJ1-3, with 8 bases matching TRBD1. J lost 0 bases, V lost 1 base, and 11 bases had no gene match. The CDR3 is 19 residues long. Germline lookup yields CDR1 SGHVS and CDR2 FQNEAQ. The CDR3 nucleotides read TGTGCCAGCAGCTTAGACCGGGACAGGCCTCCGTTCTCTGGAAACACCATATATTTT. The encoded protein is CASSLDRDRPPFSGNTIYF.

This sequence joins TRBV19 and TRBJ1-3; 11 bases match TRBD1. V lost 8 bases and J lost 4; bases outside the gene matches: 4. CDR3 length: 14 amino acids. Germline V gives CDR1 LNHDA, CDR2 SQIVND (reference sequence). The chain's CDR3 is CASGRTGGGNTIYF. DNA for the CDR3: TGTGCCAGTGGCAGGACAGGGGGCGGAAACACCATATATTTT. The full variable domain, rest sourced from reference TRBV19 and TRBJ1-3, is DGGITQSPKYLFRKEGQNVTLSCEQNLNHDAMYWYRQDPGQGLRLIYYSQIVNDFQKGDIAEGYSVSREKKESFPLTVTSAQKNPTAFYLCASGRTGGGNTIYFGEGSWLTVV.

The chain recombines TRBV7-8 with TRBJ1-1; possible D gene TRBD1, 6 bases. The germline V gene has CDR1 SGHVS and CDR2 FQNEAQ. V lost 3 bases, J lost 4 bases, and 12 bases lay in between. The CDR3 covers 14 residues. The chain's CDR3 is CASSFRGTSTEAFF. CDR3 DNA sequence: TGTGCCAGCAGCTTTAGGGGGACCAGCACTGAAGCTTTCTTT.

V gene TRBV14 combines with J gene TRBJ2-3; TRBD1 matches 9 bases. V lost 3 bases, J lost 1 base, and 2 bases stayed unmatched. The CDR3 is made up of 15 amino acids. Looked up from germline, CDR1 is SGHDN and CDR2 is FVKESK. The CDR3: CASSQRTGGTDTQYF. Here the CDR3 DNA reads TGTGCCAGCAGCCAGAGGACAGGGGGCACAGATACGCAGTATTTT. Together with reference TRBV14 and TRBJ2-3, the CDR3 gives the full variable domain: EAGVTQFPSHSVIEKGQTVTLRCDPISGHDNLYWYRRVMGKEIKFLLHFVKESKQDESGMPNNRFLAERTGGTYSTLKVQPAELEDSGVYFCASSQRTGGTDTQYFGPGTRLTVL.

This clone appeared many times. The chain has TRBV28 and TRBJ2-7, with TRBD1 as a possible D gene (5 bases). The CDR3 runs to 14 residues. Germline V CDR1 and CDR2: MDHEN, SYDVKM. V was clipped by 7 bases and J by 0 bases, with 13 bases between them. CDR3: CASKVAGNSYEQYF. As DNA, the CDR3 is TGTGCCAGCAAGGTAGCAGGGAACTCCTACGAGCAGTACTTC.

The chain joins TRBV6-1 to TRBJ2-5; D uncertain. V lost 5 bases, J lost 5 bases, and 9 bases lay in between. In germline, CDR1 is MNHNS, CDR2 SASEGT. The CDR3 has 12 amino acids. The CDR3 is CASSFPRETQYF. The CDR3 DNA follows: TGTGCCAGCAGTTTTCCTCGGGAGACCCAGTACTTC.

This chain joins TRBV5-6 and TRBJ1-5, with D maybe TRBD1 (5 bases). Trimming took 5 bases from V and 13 from J, leaving 22 bases between them. The CDR3 runs to 14 residues. Germline V gene data show CDR1 as SGHDT and CDR2 as YYEEEE. The CDR3 protein is CASSQLKGYQAQHF. DNA for the CDR3: TGTGCCAGCAGTCAGCTAAAGGGGTATCAGGCTCAGCATTTT.

The V call is TRBV6-5, the J call TRBJ1-2, with D perhaps matching TRBD1 (6 bases). CDR1 is MNHEY and CDR2 is SVGAGI in the germline V gene. V lost 6 bases to trimming and J lost 1 base, with 15 bases between them. The CDR3 is made up of 15 amino acids. CDR3 residues: CASSDRDIHNYGYTF. CDR3 DNA: TGTGCCAGCAGCGATAGGGACATTCATAACTATGGCTACACCTTC.

The chain carries TRBV15 and TRBJ2-3; tentatively, D is TRBD1 (5 bases). Germline V gene data show CDR1 as LNHNV and CDR2 as YYDKDF (reference sequence). CDR3 length: 15 residues. V lost 0 bases, J lost 4 bases, and 11 bases lay in between. The CDR3 here is CATSRERGSADTQYF. The DNA of the CDR3 is TGTGCCACCAGCAGAGAAAGGGGCTCCGCAGATACGCAGTATTTT.